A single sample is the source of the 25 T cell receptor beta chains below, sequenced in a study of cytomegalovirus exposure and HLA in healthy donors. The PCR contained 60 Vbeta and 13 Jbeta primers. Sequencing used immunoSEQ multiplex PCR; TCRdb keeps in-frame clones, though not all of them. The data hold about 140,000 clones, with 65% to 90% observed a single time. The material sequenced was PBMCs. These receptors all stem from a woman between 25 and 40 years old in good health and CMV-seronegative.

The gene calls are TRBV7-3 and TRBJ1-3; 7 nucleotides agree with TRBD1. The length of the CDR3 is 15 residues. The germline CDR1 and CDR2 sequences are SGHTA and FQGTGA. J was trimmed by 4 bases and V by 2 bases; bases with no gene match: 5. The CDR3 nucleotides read TGTGCCAGCAGCTTACAGCCGGGACAGGGAAACACCATATATTTT. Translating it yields CASSLQPGQGNTIYF. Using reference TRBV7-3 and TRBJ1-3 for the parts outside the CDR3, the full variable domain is GAGVSQTPSNKVTEKGKYVELRCDPISGHTALYWYRQSLGQGPEFLIYFQGTGAADDSGLPNDRFFAVRPEGSVSTLKIQRTERGDSAVYLCASSLQPGQGNTIYFGEGSWLTVV.

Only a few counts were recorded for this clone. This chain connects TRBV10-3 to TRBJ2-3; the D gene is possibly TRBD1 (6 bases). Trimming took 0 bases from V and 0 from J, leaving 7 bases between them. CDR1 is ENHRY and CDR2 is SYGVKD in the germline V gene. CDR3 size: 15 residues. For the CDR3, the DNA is TGTGCCATCAGTGAGTCGACAGGTAGCACAGATACGCAGTATTTT. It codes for CAISESTGSTDTQYF.

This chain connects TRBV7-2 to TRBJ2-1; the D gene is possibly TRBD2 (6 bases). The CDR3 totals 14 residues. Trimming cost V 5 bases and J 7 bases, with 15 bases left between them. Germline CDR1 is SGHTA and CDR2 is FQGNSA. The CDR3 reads CASSRLGGGNEQFF. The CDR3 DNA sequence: TGTGCCAGCAGCCGACTTGGGGGAGGAAATGAGCAGTTCTTC.

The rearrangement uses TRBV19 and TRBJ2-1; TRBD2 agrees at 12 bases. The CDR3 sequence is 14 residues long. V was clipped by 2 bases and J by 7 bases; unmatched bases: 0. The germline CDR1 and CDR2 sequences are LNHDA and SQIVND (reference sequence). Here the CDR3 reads CASSITSGGNEQFF. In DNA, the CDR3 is TGTGCCAGTAGTATAACTAGCGGGGGGAATGAGCAGTTCTTC.

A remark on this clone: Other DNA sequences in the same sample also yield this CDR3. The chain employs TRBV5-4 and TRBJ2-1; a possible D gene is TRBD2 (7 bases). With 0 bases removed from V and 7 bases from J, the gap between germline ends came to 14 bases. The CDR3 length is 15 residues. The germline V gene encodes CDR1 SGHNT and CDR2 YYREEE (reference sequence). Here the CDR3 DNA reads TGTGCCAGCAGCTTGGGTGGGGGGGCCTTTAATGAGCAGTTCTTC. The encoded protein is CASSLGGGAFNEQFF.

CDR3 sequence (DNA): TGTGCCAGCAGTGTCCGGCCAGGGGACACCTACGAGCAGTACTTC. It is translated as CASSVRPGDTYEQYF. The genes are TRBV6-1 and TRBJ2-5, with TRBD1 as a possible D gene (6 bases). Near its end, the DNA agrees better with TRBJ2-7, so the J call may be wrong. Germline V gene lookup returns CDR1 MNHNS and CDR2 SASEGT. This CDR3 contains 15 residues.

In DNA, the CDR3 is TGTGCCAGCAGCCCCGGCGGGGGAACTGGCTACACCTTC. It encodes CASSPGGGTGYTF. The genes are TRBV5-6 and TRBJ1-2; possibly TRBD1 for D (5 bases). The CDR3 covers 13 residues. The germline V and J ends were trimmed by 4 bases and 7 bases, with 14 bases remaining between them. The germline gives CDR1 SGHDT, CDR2 YYEEEE.

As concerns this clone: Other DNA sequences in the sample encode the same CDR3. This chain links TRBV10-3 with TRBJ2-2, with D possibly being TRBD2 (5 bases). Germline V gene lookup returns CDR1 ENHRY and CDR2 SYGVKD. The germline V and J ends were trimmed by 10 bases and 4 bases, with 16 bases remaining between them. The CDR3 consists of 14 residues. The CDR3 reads CATMYERFTGELFF. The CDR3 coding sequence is TGTGCCACCATGTATGAGCGGTTCACCGGGGAGCTGTTTTTT.

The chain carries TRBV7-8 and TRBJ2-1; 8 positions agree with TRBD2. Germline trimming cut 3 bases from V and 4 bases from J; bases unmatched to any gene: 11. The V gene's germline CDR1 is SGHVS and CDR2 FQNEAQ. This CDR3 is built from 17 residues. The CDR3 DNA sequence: TGTGCCAGCAGCTTTAGTATTAGCGGGACGATTTACAATGAGCAGTTCTTC. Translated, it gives CASSFSISGTIYNEQFF.

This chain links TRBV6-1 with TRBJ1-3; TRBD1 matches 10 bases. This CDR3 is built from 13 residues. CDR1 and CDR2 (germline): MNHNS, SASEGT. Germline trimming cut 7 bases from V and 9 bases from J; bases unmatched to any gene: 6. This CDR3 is CASTPGQGRTIYF. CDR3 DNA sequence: TGTGCCAGCACCCCGGGACAGGGGCGCACCATATATTTT.

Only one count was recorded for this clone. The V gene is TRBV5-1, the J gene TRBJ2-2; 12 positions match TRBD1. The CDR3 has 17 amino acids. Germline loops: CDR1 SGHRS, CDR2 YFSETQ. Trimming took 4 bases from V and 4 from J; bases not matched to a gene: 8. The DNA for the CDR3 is TGCGCCAGCAGCCGAAACCCGGGACAGGGGGCCACCGGGGAGCTGTTTTTT. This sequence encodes CASSRNPGQGATGELFF.

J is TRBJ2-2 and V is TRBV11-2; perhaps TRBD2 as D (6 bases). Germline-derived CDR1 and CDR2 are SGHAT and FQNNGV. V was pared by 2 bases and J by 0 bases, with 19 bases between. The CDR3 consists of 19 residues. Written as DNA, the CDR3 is TGTGCCAGCAGCTTACCCCGTGGGGGGAACGCCGCGAACACCGGGGAGCTGTTTTTT. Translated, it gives CASSLPRGGNAANTGELFF.

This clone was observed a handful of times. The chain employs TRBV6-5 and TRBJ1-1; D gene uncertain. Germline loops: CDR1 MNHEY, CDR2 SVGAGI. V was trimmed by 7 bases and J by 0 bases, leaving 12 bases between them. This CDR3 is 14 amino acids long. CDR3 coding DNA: TGTGCCAGCACCGGGTTACCTATGAACACTGAAGCTTTCTTT. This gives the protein CASTGLPMNTEAFF.

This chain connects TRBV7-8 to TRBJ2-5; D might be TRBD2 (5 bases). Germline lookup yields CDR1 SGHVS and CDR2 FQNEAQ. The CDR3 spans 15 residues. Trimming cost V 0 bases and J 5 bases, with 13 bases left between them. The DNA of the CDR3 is TGTGCCAGCAGCTTAGCGTTTCGGGGTGGGGAGACCCAGTACTTC. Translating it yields CASSLAFRGGETQYF.

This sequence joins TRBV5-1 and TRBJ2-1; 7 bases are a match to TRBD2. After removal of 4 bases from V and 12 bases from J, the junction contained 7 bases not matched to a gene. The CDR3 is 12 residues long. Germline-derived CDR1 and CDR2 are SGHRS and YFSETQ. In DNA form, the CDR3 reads TGCGCCAGCAGCCAGACTAGCCTGAGGCAGTTCTTC. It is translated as CASSQTSLRQFF.

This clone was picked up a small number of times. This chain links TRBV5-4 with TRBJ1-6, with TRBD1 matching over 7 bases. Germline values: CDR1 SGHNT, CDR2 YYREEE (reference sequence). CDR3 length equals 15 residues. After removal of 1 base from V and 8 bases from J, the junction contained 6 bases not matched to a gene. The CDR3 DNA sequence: TGTGCCAGCAGCTTGTGGACAGGAGACCATTCACCCCTCCACTTT. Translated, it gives CASSLWTGDHSPLHF.

CDR3: CASSSDRGLSYEQYF. CDR3 DNA: TGCGCCAGCAGCTCGGACAGGGGACTCTCCTACGAGCAGTACTTC. The V call is TRBV5-1, the J call TRBJ2-5; 9 bases agree with TRBD1. The DNA end is a closer match to TRBJ2-7, so the J assignment may be wrong. Germline V lookup: CDR1 SGHRS, CDR2 YFSETQ. The CDR3 has 15 amino acids.

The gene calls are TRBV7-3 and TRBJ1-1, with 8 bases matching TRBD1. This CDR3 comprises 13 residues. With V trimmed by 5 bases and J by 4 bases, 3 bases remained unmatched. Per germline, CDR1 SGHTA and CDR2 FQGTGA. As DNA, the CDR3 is TGTGCCAGCAGCGTTACAGGGGGCACTGAAGCTTTCTTT. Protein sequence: CASSVTGGTEAFF.

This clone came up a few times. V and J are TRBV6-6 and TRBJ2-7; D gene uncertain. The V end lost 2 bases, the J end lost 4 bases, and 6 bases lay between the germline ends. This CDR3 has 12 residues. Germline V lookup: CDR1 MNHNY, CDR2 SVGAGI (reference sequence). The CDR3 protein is CASSYERYEQYF. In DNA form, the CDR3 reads TGTGCCAGCAGTTACGAGAGATACGAGCAGTACTTC.

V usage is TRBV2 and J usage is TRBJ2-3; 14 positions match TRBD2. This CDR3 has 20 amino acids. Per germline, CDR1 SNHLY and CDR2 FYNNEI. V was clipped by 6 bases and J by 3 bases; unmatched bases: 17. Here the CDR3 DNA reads TGTGCCAGCAGAGGGGGGACAGGTACCGGGACTAGCGGGAGTACAGATACGCAGTATTTT. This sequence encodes CASRGGTGTGTSGSTDTQYF. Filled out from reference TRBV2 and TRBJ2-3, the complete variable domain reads EPEVTQTPSHQVTQMGQEVILRCVPISNHLYFYWYRQILGQKVEFLVSFYNNEISEKSEIFDDQFSVERPDGSNFTLKIRSTKLEDSAMYFCASRGGTGTGTSGSTDTQYFGPGTRLTVL.

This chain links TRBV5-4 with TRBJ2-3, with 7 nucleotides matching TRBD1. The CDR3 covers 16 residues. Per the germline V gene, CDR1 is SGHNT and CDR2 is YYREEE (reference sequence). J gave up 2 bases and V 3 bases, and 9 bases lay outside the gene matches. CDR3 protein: CASSSTGTVITDTQYF. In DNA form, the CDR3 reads TGTGCCAGCAGCTCCACGGGGACAGTCATCACAGATACGCAGTATTTT.

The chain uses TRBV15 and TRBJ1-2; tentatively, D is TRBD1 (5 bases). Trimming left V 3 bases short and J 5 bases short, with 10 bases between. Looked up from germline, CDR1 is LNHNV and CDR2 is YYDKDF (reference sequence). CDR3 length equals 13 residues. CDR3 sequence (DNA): TGTGCCACCAGCAGCGGAGACAGTTATGGCTACACCTTC. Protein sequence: CATSSGDSYGYTF.

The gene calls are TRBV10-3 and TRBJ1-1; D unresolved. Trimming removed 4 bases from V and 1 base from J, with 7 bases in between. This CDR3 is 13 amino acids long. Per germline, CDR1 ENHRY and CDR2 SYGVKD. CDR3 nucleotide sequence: TGTGCCATCAGTGTCTCGGGGAACACTGAAGCTTTCTTT. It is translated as CAISVSGNTEAFF.

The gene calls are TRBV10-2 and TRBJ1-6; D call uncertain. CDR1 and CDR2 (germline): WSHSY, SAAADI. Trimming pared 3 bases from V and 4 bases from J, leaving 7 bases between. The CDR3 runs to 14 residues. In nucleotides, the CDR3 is TGCGCCAGCAGTGACCCTCGGTATAATTCACCCCTCCACTTT. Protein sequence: CASSDPRYNSPLHF.

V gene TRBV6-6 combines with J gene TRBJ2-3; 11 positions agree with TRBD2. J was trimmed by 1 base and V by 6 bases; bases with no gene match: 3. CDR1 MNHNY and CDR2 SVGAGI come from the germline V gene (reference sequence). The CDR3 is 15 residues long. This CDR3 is CASRVGLAGTDTQYF. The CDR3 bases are TGTGCCAGCAGGGTGGGACTAGCGGGCACAGATACGCAGTATTTT.